The clone carrying this TCR beta chain came up many times. What it binds is unknown. Next came a second PCR, run for 7 to 11 cycles, which used a sample-barcoded 5' primer along with a J-beta primer mix. Sequencing recovered at least 3 million CDR3-containing paired-end reads from each sample. In TCRdb, the 5' RACE reads were re-called with MiXCR into one record per CDR3 protein. Counted here are some 930,000 distinct CDR3 sequences, around 29% occurring once; the ten biggest clones make up about 9.4%. This specimen belongs to a study of blood T cells in healthy people across ages. Whole-study results and caveats: While age rose, TCR beta diversity per million T cells dropped in a roughly linear way.

Trimming at V came to 3 bases and at J to 1 base, leaving 5 bases not matched to a gene. There are 16 residues in the CDR3. The data also belong to a second study, concerning T cells of mothers and their children. That study adds: The study sampled three healthy Caucasian mothers and their six children. Normalized overlap was always slightly, never significantly, higher in related than unrelated mother-child pairs.

The sequenced sample was blood. The chain uses TRBV12-3 or TRBV12-4 and TRBJ2-3; TRBD2 aligns across 9 bases. The source of this sequence is a middle-aged woman in good health. This CDR3 reads CASSFSLAGRTDTQYF. In nucleotides, the CDR3 is TGTGCCAGCAGTTTTTCTCTAGCGGGGCGCACAGATACGCAGTATTTT.